A selection of T cell receptor beta chains follows, all from one sample in a study of CD8+CD57+ T cells in acquired aplastic anemia. A single record per CDR3 protein comes from TCRdb applying MiXCR to the reads. Of approximately 160,000 distinct CDR3 sequences in the sample, roughly half are singletons; the top ten hold 2.5% to 4%. The specimen sequenced was sorted CD4+, CD8+, or CD8+CD57+ T cells (not recorded which) from PBMCs. The receptors originated from a human donor with aplastic anemia. CDR3s include the opening cysteine and the closing phenylalanine or tryptophan. A D gene is named only where the DNA matches it firmly. Clone sizes are given selectively: once, few, many, or a class where the clone is expanded.

V	J	D	size	CDR3	DNA
TRBV5-1	TRBJ1-2	NA	NA	CASSDEGIYGYTF	TGCGCCAGCAGCGATGAGGGGATCTATGGCTACACCTTC
TRBV19	TRBJ2-5	TRBD2	NA	CASGTSGGAVETQYF	TGTGCCAGTGGGACTAGCGGGGGGGCCGTGGAGACCCAGTACTTC
TRBV9	TRBJ2-1	TRBD2	many	CASSVAGTSGNEQFF	TGTGCCAGCAGCGTAGCGGGGACTAGCGGCAATGAGCAGTTCTTC
TRBV20-1	TRBJ2-3	TRBD2	many	CSAREGTRMGTDTQYF	TGCAGTGCTAGAGAAGGGACTAGGATGGGCACAGATACGCAGTATTTT
TRBV5-1	TRBJ2-2	NA	few	CTSSYSTGPGELFF	TGCACCAGCAGCTACTCAACGGGGCCCGGGGAGCTGTTTTTT
TRBV10-3	TRBJ1-1	TRBD1	once	CAISGGQALVNTEAFF	TGTGCCATCAGTGGGGGACAGGCCTTGGTGAACACTGAAGCTTTCTTT
TRBV25-1	TRBJ1-5	NA	few	CASSLSSRDPMDQPQHF	TGTGCCAGCAGTTTATCGAGCAGGGACCCGATGGATCAGCCCCAGCATTTT
TRBV25-1	TRBJ2-7	TRBD2	once	CASSDTSGGRYEQYF	TGTGCCAGCAGTGATACTAGCGGGGGGAGATACGAGCAGTACTTC
TRBV29-1	TRBJ1-2	TRBD1	NA	CSVSETGRGDGYTF	TGCAGCGTGTCTGAGACAGGGCGTGGGGATGGCTACACCTTC
TRBV2	TRBJ2-5	NA	NA	CASTEGGPETQYF	TGTGCCAGCACGGAGGGGGGTCCAGAGACCCAGTACTTC
TRBV11-3	TRBJ1-6	TRBD1	many	CASSLGTGVGSPLHF	TGTGCCAGCAGCTTGGGGACAGGGGTTGGGTCACCCCTCCACTTT
TRBV24-1	TRBJ2-5	TRBD2	NA	CATSDDPLAGAKETQYF	TGTGCCACCAGTGATGATCCCCTAGCGGGGGCAAAAGAGACCCAGTACTTC
TRBV7-5	TRBJ2-1	NA	few	CISVPPFTGRNEQFF	NA
TRBV6-1	TRBJ2-7	NA	many	CASSDLSGPAVEVF	TGTGCCAGCAGTGATCTGTCAGGCCCTGCGGTAGAGGTGTTC
TRBV10-3	TRBJ2-1	TRBD1	few	CAIKKQGLTNEQFF	TGTGCCATCAAAAAACAGGGGTTGACGAATGAGCAGTTCTTC
TRBV29-1	TRBJ2-5	NA	NA	CSMGDETQNF	TGCAGCATGGGGGACGAGACCCAGAACTTC
TRBV2	TRBJ2-7	NA	once	CASRTQIQQYF	TGTGCCAGCAGGACTCAGATCCAGCAGTACTTC
TRBV7-8	TRBJ2-3	NA	NA	CASSPPGRDTQYF	TGTGCCAGCAGCCCCCCCGGGCGGGATACGCAGTATTTT
TRBV2	TRBJ2-7	NA	NA	CASRTSTYEQYF	TGTGCCAGCCGGACCTCGACCTACGAGCAGTACTTC
TRBV7-2	TRBJ2-1	TRBD2	many	CASSPTGGGVNEQFF	TGTGCCAGCAGCCCTACGGGCGGGGGGGTCAATGAGCAGTTCTTC
TRBV12-3/TRBV12-4	TRBJ2-5	TRBD2	NA	CASTTLAGPQETQYF	TGTGCCAGCACAACATTAGCGGGGCCACAAGAGACCCAGTACTTC
TRBV6-2/TRBV6-3	TRBJ1-5	NA	NA	CASSAQGWNQPQHF	TGTGCCAGCAGTGCGCAGGGTTGGAATCAGCCCCAGCATTTC
TRBV3-1	TRBJ1-4	TRBD1	once	CASSQWGQGDEKLFF	TGTGCCAGCAGCCAGTGGGGACAGGGGGATGAAAAACTGTTTTTT
TRBV7-9	TRBJ2-2	NA	NA	CASSVSSGELFF	TGTGCCAGCAGCGTTTCTAGCGGGGAGCTGTTTTTT
TRBV19	TRBJ2-7	NA	NA	CASSNNRATYEQYF	TGCGCCAGTAGTAACAACAGGGCGACCTACGAGCAGTACTTC
TRBV5-1	TRBJ1-2	NA	NA	CASSEAGSYGYTF	TGCGCCAGCAGCGAGGCAGGCAGCTATGGCTACACCTTC
TRBV5-6	TRBJ2-1	NA	many	CASTFGSSYNEQFF	TGTGCCAGTACGTTTGGGAGCTCCTACAATGAGCAGTTCTTC
TRBV15	TRBJ2-1	TRBD2	NA	CATSSGRTSDYNEQFF	TGTGCCACCAGCAGCGGTAGGACTAGCGATTACAATGAGCAGTTCTTC
TRBV7-8	TRBJ1-2	NA	NA	CASSPGPSVNYGYTF	TGTGCCAGCAGCCCTGGTCCATCTGTTAACTATGGCTACACCTTC
TRBV5-1	TRBJ2-1	TRBD2	many	CASSLLAGGRNEQFF	TGCGCCAGCAGCTTACTAGCGGGAGGACGAAATGAGCAGTTCTTC
TRBV4-2	TRBJ1-6	NA	NA	CASSQGGRDSPLHF	TGTGCCAGCAGCCAAGGAGGGCGGGATTCACCCCTCCACTTT
TRBV18	TRBJ1-3	NA	NA	CASSPPQRGHSGNTIYF	TGTGCCAGCTCACCACCGCAGAGAGGGCACTCTGGAAACACCATATATTTT
TRBV2	TRBJ2-1	TRBD2	NA	CASRASGGTGEQFF	TGTGCCAGCAGGGCTAGCGGGGGGACAGGGGAGCAGTTCTTC
TRBV20-1	TRBJ2-1	NA	many	CSASPSGASSYNEQFF	TGCAGTGCCTCCCCCAGCGGAGCGAGCTCCTACAATGAGCAGTTCTTC
TRBV24-1	TRBJ2-3	TRBD2	many	CATSDPDVSGRGTQYF	TGTGCCACCAGTGATCCAGACGTTAGCGGGAGGGGTACGCAGTATTTT
TRBV19	TRBJ2-1	TRBD2	many	CATTTSASYNEQFF	TGTGCCACCACGACTAGCGCCTCCTACAATGAGCAGTTCTTC
TRBV19	TRBJ1-1	TRBD1	NA	CASSILSGQGNTEAFF	TGTGCCAGTAGTATCCTCTCGGGACAGGGAAACACTGAAGCTTTCTTT
TRBV3-1	TRBJ1-2	TRBD1	few	CASSHNADRGYGYTF	TGTGCCAGCAGCCATAACGCCGACAGGGGTTATGGCTACACCTTC
TRBV20-1	TRBJ1-6	NA	many	CSARRDGSSYNSPLHF	TGCAGTGCTAGGAGGGACGGGAGCTCCTATAATTCACCCCTCCACTTT
TRBV4-2	TRBJ2-5	TRBD1	many	CASTPGTGKETQYF	TGTGCCAGCACCCCCGGGACAGGGAAAGAGACCCAGTACTTC
TRBV12-3/TRBV12-4	TRBJ1-5	TRBD1	NA	CASSLGQDRGHGQPQHF	TGTGCCAGCAGTTTGGGGCAGGACAGGGGGCATGGCCAGCCCCAGCATTTT